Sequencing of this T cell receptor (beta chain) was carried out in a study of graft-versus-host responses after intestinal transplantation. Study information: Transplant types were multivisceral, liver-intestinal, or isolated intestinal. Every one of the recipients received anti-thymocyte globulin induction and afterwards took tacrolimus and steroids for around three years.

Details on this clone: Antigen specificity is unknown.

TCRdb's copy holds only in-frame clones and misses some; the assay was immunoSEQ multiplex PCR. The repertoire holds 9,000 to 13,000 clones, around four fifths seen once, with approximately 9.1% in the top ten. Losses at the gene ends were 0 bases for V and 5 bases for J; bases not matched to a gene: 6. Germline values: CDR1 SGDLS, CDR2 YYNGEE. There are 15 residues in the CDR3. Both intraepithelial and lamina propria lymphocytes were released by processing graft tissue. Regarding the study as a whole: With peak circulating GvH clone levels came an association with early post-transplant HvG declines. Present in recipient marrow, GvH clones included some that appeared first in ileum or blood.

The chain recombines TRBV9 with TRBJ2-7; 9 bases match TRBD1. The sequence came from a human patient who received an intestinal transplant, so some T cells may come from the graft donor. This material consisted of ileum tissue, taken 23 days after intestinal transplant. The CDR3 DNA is TGTGCCAGCAGCGTAGGAACGGGACAGGGTAACGAGCAGTACTTC. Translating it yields CASSVGTGQGNEQYF. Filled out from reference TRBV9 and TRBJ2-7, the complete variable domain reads DSGVTQTPKHLITATGQRVTLRCSPRSGDLSVYWYQQSLDQGLQFLIQYYNGEERAKGNILERFSAQQFPDLHSELNLSSLELGDSALYFCASSVGTGQGNEQYFGPGTRLTVT.